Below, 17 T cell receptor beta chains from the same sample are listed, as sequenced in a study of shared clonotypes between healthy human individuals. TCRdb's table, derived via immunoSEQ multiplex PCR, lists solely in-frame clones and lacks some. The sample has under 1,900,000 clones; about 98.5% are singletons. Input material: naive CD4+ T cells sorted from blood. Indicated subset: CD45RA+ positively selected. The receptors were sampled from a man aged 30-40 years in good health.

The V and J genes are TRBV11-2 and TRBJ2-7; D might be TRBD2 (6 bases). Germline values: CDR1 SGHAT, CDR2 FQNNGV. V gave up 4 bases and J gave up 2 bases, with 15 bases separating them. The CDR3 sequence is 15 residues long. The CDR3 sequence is CASSSSRGNTYEQYF. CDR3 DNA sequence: TGTGCCAGCAGCTCCTCGCGGGGCAACACCTACGAGCAGTACTTC.

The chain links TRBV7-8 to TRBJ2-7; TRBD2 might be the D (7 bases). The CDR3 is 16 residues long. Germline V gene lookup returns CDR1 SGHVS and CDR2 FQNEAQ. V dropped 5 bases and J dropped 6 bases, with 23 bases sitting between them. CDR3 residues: CASSPRGGDTGREQYF. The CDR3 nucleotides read TGTGCCAGCAGCCCCAGGGGAGGGGACACCGGGCGCGAGCAGTACTTC. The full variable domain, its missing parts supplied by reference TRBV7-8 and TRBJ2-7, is GAGVSQSPRYKVAKRGQDVALRCDPISGHVSLFWYQQALGQGPEFLTYFQNEAQLDKSGLPSDRFFAERPEGSVSTLKIQRTQQEDSAVYLCASSPRGGDTGREQYFGPGTRLTVT.

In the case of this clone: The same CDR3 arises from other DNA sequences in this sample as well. As DNA, the CDR3 is TGCGCCAGCAGCTTGGAGCAGGGTCAAGAGACCCAGTACTTC. Translated: CASSLEQGQETQYF. The chain has TRBV5-1 and TRBJ2-5; tentatively, D is TRBD1 (5 bases). Germline CDR1 is SGHRS and CDR2 is YFSETQ. The CDR3 totals 14 residues. Trimming shortened V by 0 bases and J by 2 bases, and 8 bases separated the two germline ends.

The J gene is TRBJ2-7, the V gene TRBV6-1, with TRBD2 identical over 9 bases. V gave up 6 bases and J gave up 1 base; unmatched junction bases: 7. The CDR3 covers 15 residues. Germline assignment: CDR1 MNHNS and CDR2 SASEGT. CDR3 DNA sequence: TGTGCCAGCAGGGTAGTAGCGGGAGTTTCCTACGAGCAGTACTTC. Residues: CASRVVAGVSYEQYF.

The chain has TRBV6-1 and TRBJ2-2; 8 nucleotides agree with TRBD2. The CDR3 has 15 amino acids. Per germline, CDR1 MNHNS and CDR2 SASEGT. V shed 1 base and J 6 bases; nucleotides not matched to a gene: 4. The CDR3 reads CASSEGTSKAGELFF. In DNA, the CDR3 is TGTGCCAGCAGTGAAGGGACTAGCAAGGCCGGGGAGCTGTTTTTT.

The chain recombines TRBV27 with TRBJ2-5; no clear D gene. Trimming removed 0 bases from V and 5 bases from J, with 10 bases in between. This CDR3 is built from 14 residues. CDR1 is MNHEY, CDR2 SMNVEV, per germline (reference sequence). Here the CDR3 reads CASSLSGRRETQYF. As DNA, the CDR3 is TGTGCCAGCAGTTTATCGGGCAGGCGGGAGACCCAGTACTTC.

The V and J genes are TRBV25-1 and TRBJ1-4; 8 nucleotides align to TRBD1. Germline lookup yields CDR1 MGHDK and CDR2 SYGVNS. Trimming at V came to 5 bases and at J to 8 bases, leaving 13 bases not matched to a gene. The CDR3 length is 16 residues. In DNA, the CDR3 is TGTGCCAGCAGTCGGGGCCTTACAGGGGGAGGCGAAAAACTGTTTTTT. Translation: CASSRGLTGGGEKLFF. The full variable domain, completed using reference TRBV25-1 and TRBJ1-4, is EADIYQTPRYLVIGTGKKITLECSQTMGHDKMYWYQQDPGMELHLIHYSYGVNSTEKGDLSSESTVSRIRTEHFPLTLESARPSHTSQYLCASSRGLTGGGEKLFFGSGTQLSVL.

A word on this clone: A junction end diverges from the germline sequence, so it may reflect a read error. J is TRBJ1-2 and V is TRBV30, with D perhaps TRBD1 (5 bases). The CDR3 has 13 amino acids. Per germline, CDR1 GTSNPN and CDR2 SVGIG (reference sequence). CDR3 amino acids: CAWSSLGPQTGSF. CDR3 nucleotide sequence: TGTGCCTGGAGTTCACTGGGACCTCAAACCGGATCATTC.

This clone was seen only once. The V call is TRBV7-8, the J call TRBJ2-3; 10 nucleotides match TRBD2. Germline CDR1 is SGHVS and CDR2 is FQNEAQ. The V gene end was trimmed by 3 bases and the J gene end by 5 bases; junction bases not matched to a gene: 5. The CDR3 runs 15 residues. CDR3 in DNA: TGTGCCAGCAGCTTGCTAGCGGGAGCGGGAGATACGCAGTATTTT. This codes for CASSLLAGAGDTQYF.

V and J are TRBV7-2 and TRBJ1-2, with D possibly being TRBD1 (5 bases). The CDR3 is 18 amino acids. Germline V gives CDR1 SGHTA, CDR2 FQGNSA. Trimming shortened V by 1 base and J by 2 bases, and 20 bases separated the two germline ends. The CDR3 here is CASSLGAGTAYSNYGYTF. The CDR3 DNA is TGTGCCAGCAGCTTAGGGGCCGGGACGGCTTACTCAAACTATGGCTACACCTTC. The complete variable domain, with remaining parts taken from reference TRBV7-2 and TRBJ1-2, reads GAGVSQSPSNKVTEKGKDVELRCDPISGHTALYWYRQSLGQGLEFLIYFQGNSAPDKSGLPSDRFSAERTGGSVSTLTIQRTQQEDSAVYLCASSLGAGTAYSNYGYTFGSGTRLTVV.

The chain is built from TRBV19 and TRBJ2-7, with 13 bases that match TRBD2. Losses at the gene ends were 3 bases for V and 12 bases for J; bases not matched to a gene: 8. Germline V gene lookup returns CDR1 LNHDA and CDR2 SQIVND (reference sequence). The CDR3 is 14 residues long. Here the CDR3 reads CASSIGTSGKPVYF. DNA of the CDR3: TGTGCCAGTAGTATCGGGACTAGCGGGAAGCCAGTGTACTTC.

The CDR3 coding sequence is TGTGCCAGCAGCTTATTTCCAAGGAATGAGCAGTTCTTC. As protein: CASSLFPRNEQFF. The chain combines TRBV7-9 with TRBJ2-1; no definite D call. Trimming took 2 bases from V and 7 from J, leaving 9 bases between them. CDR3 length: 13 residues. CDR1 is SEHNR, CDR2 FQNEAQ, per germline (reference sequence).

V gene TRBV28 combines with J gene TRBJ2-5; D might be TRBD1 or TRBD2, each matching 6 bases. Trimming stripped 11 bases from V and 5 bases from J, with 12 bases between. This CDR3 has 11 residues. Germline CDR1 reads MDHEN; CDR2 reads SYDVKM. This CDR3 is CAWGAGETQYF. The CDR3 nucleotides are TGTGCCTGGGGGGCGGGGGAGACCCAGTACTTC.

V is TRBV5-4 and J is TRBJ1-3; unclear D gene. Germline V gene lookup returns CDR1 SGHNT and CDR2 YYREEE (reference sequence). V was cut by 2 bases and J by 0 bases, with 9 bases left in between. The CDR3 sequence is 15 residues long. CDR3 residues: CASSLDRYSGNTIYF. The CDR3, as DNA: TGTGCCAGCAGCTTAGACCGGTACTCTGGAAACACCATATATTTT.

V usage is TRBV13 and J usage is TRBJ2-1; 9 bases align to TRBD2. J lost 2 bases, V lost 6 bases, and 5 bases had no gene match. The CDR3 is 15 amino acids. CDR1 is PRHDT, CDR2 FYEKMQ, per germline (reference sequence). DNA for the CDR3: TGTGCCAGCAGGAGTCTAGCGGGAACCTACAATGAGCAGTTCTTC. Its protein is CASRSLAGTYNEQFF.

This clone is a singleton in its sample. CDR3 amino acids: CASSGSSGSSVETQYF. The CDR3 region has the DNA TGTGCCAGCAGCGGCTCTAGCGGGAGTTCTGTAGAGACCCAGTACTTC. V and J are TRBV9 and TRBJ2-5, with 10 nucleotides matching TRBD2. CDR3 length: 16 residues. V dropped 3 bases and J dropped 4; count of bases not matched to a gene: 9. CDR1 and CDR2 from the germline V gene are SGDLS and YYNGEE.

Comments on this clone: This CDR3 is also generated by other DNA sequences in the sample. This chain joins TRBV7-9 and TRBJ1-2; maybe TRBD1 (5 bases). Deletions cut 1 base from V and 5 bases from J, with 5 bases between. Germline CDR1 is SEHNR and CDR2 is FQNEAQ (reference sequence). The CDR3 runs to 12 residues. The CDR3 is CASSLEGYGYTF. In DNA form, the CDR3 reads TGTGCCAGCAGCTTAGAGGGGTATGGCTACACCTTC.